Listed here is a single T cell receptor beta chain. The data were taken from a study of T cell changes during pregnancy in multiple sclerosis. The data were produced by immunoSEQ multiplex PCR, yet TCRdb's version contains in-frame clones alone and is incomplete. The table shows more than 35,000 clones, with more than 75% occurring only once. The TCR was taken from a female donor in good health, enrolled as a control in a pregnancy study. Sample: CD8+ T cells from peripheral blood mononuclear cells, taken after pregnancy.

The CDR3 DNA is TGCGCCAGCAGCTTGACAGGGGGCAACTATGGCTACACCTTC. It encodes CASSLTGGNYGYTF. The gene calls are TRBV5-1 and TRBJ1-2, with 9 bases matching TRBD1. V shed 1 base and J 2 bases; nucleotides not matched to a gene: 0. There are 14 residues in the CDR3. Germline loops: CDR1 SGHRS, CDR2 YFSETQ.